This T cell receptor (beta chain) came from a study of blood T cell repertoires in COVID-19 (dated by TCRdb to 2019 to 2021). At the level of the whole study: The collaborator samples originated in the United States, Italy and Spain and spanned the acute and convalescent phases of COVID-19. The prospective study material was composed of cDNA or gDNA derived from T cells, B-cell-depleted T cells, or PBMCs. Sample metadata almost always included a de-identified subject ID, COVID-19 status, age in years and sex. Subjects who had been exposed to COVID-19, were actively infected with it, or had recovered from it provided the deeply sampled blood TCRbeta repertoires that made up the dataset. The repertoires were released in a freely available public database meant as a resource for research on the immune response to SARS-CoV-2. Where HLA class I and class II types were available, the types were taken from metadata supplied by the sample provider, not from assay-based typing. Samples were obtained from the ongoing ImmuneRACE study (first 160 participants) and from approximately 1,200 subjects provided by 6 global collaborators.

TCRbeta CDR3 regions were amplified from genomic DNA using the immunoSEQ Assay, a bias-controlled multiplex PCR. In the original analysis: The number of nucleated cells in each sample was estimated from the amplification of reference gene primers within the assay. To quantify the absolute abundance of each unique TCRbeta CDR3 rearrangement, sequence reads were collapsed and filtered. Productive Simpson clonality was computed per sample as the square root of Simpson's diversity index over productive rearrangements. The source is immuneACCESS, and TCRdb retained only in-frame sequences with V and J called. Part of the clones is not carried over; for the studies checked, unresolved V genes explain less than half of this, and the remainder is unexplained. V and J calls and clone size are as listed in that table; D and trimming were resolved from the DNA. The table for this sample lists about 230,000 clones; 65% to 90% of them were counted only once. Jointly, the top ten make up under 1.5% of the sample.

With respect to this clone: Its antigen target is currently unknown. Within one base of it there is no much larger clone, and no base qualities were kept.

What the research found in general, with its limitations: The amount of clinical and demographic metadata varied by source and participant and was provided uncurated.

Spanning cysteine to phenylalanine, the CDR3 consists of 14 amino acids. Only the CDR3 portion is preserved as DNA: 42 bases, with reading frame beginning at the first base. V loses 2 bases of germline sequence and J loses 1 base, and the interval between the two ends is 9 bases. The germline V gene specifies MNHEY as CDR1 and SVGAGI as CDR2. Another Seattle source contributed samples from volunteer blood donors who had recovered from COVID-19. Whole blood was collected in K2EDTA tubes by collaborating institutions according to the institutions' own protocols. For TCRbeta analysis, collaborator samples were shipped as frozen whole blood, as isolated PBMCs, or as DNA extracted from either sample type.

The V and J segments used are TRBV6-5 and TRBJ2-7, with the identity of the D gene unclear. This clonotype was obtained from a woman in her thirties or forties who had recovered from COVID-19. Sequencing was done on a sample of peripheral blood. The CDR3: CASSYGPESYEQYF. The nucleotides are TGTGCCAGCAGTTACGGGCCGGAATCCTACGAGCAGTACTTC.